Below, 29 T cell receptor beta chains from the same sample are listed, as sequenced in a study of blood T cells in healthy people across ages. A second roughly 6 to 12 cycle PCR used barcoded and J-beta primers. TCRdb used MiXCR to reprocess the 5' RACE reads, holding one entry per CDR3 protein. The data show over a million distinct CDR3 sequences, about 23% seen once. These data were also reused for a study on T cells of mothers and their children.

Sequenced sample: blood. Receptor source: a girl aged 2 to 9 in good health.

CDR3 nucleotide sequence: TGTGCCAGCAGCCGACCGTCAGAGGGACAGGGCGAAAAACTGTTTTTT. It codes for CASSRPSEGQGEKLFF. The genes are TRBV7-2 and TRBJ1-4; TRBD1 matches at 9 bases. CDR1 is SGHTA, CDR2 FQGNSA, per germline. Trimming removed 5 bases from V and 8 bases from J; junction bases left unmatched: 12. The length of the CDR3 is 16 residues.

This clonotype was counted only a few times. The V call is TRBV14, the J call TRBJ2-5; no firm D call. The J call could be wrong; TRBJ2-7 is a better fit for the DNA end. Germline V gene data show CDR1 as SGHDN and CDR2 as FVKESK. CDR3 length: 16 residues. The CDR3, as DNA: TGTGCCAGCAGCCAAGGCGGCCAGTCCACCCCCTACGAGCAGTACTTC. Encoded protein: CASSQGGQSTPYEQYF.

The CDR3 protein is CASSSDSPSGYGYTF. As DNA, the CDR3 is TGCGCCAGCAGCTCGGACAGTCCTTCGGGCTATGGCTACACCTTC. The V gene is TRBV5-1, the J gene TRBJ1-2; tentatively, D is TRBD1 (6 bases). V was clipped by 3 bases and J by 4 bases, with 16 bases between them. The CDR3 totals 15 residues. Germline lookup yields CDR1 SGHRS and CDR2 YFSETQ.

The chain employs TRBV19 and TRBJ2-6; D is possibly TRBD1 (6 bases). Trimming cost V 9 bases and J 2 bases, with 11 bases left between them. Germline assignment: CDR1 LNHDA and CDR2 SQIVND (reference sequence). This CDR3 is 14 amino acids long. The CDR3 DNA sequence: TGTGCCAGCGGCAGGGGTCCTGGGGCCAACGTCCTGACTTTC. The encoded protein is CASGRGPGANVLTF.

The rearrangement links TRBV20-1 to TRBJ2-5; 10 nucleotides align to TRBD1. CDR1 is DFQATT, CDR2 SNEGSKA, per germline (reference sequence). This CDR3 spans 16 amino acids. Unmatched junction bases numbered 9, after V lost 0 bases and J lost 5 bases. For the CDR3, the DNA is TGCAGTGCTAGAGATCCCGGGACAGGGGTCGGGGAGACCCAGTACTTC. Protein: CSARDPGTGVGETQYF.

This clonotype was found a few times. V is TRBV12-3 or TRBV12-4 and J is TRBJ1-1; D unclear. The CDR3 length is 13 residues. The ends were cut back, 1 base at V and 6 bases at J, with 9 bases in the middle. CDR3 coding DNA: TGTGCCAGCAGTTTAGGAGGATACGCTGAAGCTTTCTTT. Its protein product is CASSLGGYAEAFF.

This clonotype was seen more than once but under ten times. This chain connects TRBV7-2 to TRBJ2-2; tentatively, D is TRBD1 (5 bases). CDR1 is SGHTA and CDR2 is FQGNSA in the germline V gene. There are 16 residues in the CDR3. Trimming stripped 3 bases from V and 6 bases from J, with 17 bases between. As DNA, the CDR3 is TGTGCCAGCAGCTTGAACGGACATGGGGCCTCCGGGGAGCTGTTTTTT. Protein: CASSLNGHGASGELFF.

This clonotype was detected only a few times. The V and J genes are TRBV5-1 and TRBJ2-7, with D unresolved. The V and J ends lost 0 bases and 0 bases respectively, with 7 bases between them. CDR3 size: 14 residues. The V gene's germline CDR1 is SGHRS and CDR2 YFSETQ. CDR3 protein: CASSLAEDSYEQYF. The CDR3 DNA sequence: TGCGCCAGCAGCTTGGCCGAGGACTCCTACGAGCAGTACTTC.

This clonotype appeared a few times. This chain joins TRBV9 and TRBJ1-2; 8 positions match TRBD1. The CDR3 length is 15 residues. From germline, CDR1 is SGDLS and CDR2 YYNGEE. The trim removed 0 bases at V and 6 bases at J, leaving 7 bases unmatched. The CDR3 DNA reads TGTGCCAGCAGCGTAGCCTCAGGGGGCGATCATGGCTACACCTTC. It translates to CASSVASGGDHGYTF.

The chain joins TRBV29-1 to TRBJ2-3; TRBD2 is a possible D gene (6 bases). The CDR3 sequence is 15 residues long. Germline loops: CDR1 SQVTM, CDR2 ANQGSEA. The germline V and J ends were trimmed by 6 bases and 1 base, with 17 bases remaining between them. The CDR3 sequence: CSVDLTSSGTDTQYF. The CDR3 DNA sequence: TGCAGCGTGGACTTGACTAGTTCTGGCACAGATACGCAGTATTTT.

This clonotype has a handful of counts. This sequence joins TRBV29-1 and TRBJ2-4, with 7 bases matching TRBD1. Germline V CDR1 and CDR2: SQVTM, ANQGSEA. J lost 12 bases, V lost 2 bases, and 19 bases had no gene match. There are 16 residues in the CDR3. The CDR3: CSVETQIGGEKEGQYF. The CDR3, as DNA: TGCAGCGTTGAAACTCAGATAGGGGGCGAAAAGGAAGGTCAGTACTTC.

This clonotype turned up a few times. The V gene is TRBV29-1, the J gene TRBJ2-5; 15 nucleotides line up with TRBD2. Looked up from germline, CDR1 is SQVTM and CDR2 is ANQGSEA. V was clipped by 3 bases and J by 11 bases; unmatched bases: 10. The length of the CDR3 is 15 residues. The CDR3 sequence is CSVEGLAGGSREQYF. The CDR3 DNA is TGCAGCGTTGAGGGACTAGCGGGAGGTTCCCGAGAGCAGTACTTC.

This clonotype was recorded at least ten times. V and J are TRBV20-1 and TRBJ2-2, with a weak D call TRBD2 (6 bases). Trimming left V 0 bases short and J 5 bases short, with 16 bases between. CDR3 length: 16 residues. Germline assignment: CDR1 DFQATT and CDR2 SNEGSKA (reference sequence). The CDR3 here is CSARDRGSGLTGELFF. DNA for the CDR3: TGCAGTGCTAGAGATCGAGGGAGCGGGTTAACCGGGGAGCTGTTTTTT.

This chain links TRBV19 with TRBJ1-5; D not certain. Germline values: CDR1 LNHDA, CDR2 SQIVND (reference sequence). This CDR3 region has 15 residues. Trimming removed 10 bases from V and 3 bases from J, with 19 bases in between. The DNA of the CDR3 is TGTGCCACCTCTCCCGGCAGTTATATCAATCAGCCCCAGCATTTT. Translating gives CATSPGSYINQPQHF.

There are a few counts of this clonotype. V gene TRBV29-1 combines with J gene TRBJ1-1; no definite D call. V shed 7 bases and J shed 1 base, with 7 bases lying between them. The length of the CDR3 is 11 residues. Germline V gene sequence: CDR1 SQVTM, CDR2 ANQGSEA. DNA for the CDR3: TGCAGCGCACAGCCGAACACTGAAGCTTTCTTT. Encoded protein: CSAQPNTEAFF.

This clonotype occurred a few times. The chain employs TRBV7-2 and TRBJ2-5; D perhaps matches TRBD2 (6 bases). Germline V CDR1 and CDR2: SGHTA, FQGNSA. V lost 3 bases and J 5 bases, leaving 10 bases between the germline ends. CDR3 size: 13 residues. Written as DNA, the CDR3 is TGTGCCAGCAGCTTGACAACTAGCGAGACCCAGTACTTC. Protein product: CASSLTTSETQYF. Full variable domain (remainder filled in from reference TRBV7-2 and TRBJ2-5): GAGVSQSPSNKVTEKGKDVELRCDPISGHTALYWYRQSLGQGLEFLIYFQGNSAPDKSGLPSDRFSAERTGGSVSTLTIQRTQQEDSAVYLCASSLTTSETQYFGPGTRLLVL.

This clonotype came up a few times. This CDR3 is CASSQLMGYTDTQYF. DNA for the CDR3: TGTGCCAGCAGCCAATTAATGGGTTACACAGATACGCAGTATTTT. This chain links TRBV4-2 with TRBJ2-3; D gene ambiguous. The ends were cut back, 2 bases at V and 2 bases at J, with 11 bases in the middle. Germline V gene lookup returns CDR1 LGHNA and CDR2 YNFKEQ. The CDR3 extends over 15 amino acids.

The chain couples TRBV29-1 to TRBJ2-3; perhaps TRBD2 as D (6 bases). CDR1 SQVTM and CDR2 ANQGSEA come from the germline V gene. Trimming cost V 3 bases and J 1 base, with 20 bases left between them. CDR3 length equals 17 residues. As DNA, the CDR3 is TGCAGCGTTGATGGGGAGGTCGACTCCCTGCGCACAGATACGCAGTATTTT. As protein: CSVDGEVDSLRTDTQYF.

This clonotype was detected a few times. V is TRBV7-9 and J is TRBJ1-2; D not certain. Trimming pared 8 bases from V and 5 bases from J, leaving 12 bases between. Germline V gene lookup returns CDR1 SEHNR and CDR2 FQNEAQ (reference sequence). The CDR3 has 12 amino acids. The CDR3 sequence is CASLSGYYGYTF. The CDR3 DNA reads as TGTGCCAGCTTATCGGGGTATTATGGCTACACCTTC.

This sequence joins TRBV18 and TRBJ2-5; a possible D gene is TRBD1 (5 bases). The CDR3 covers 15 residues. Germline V gene lookup returns CDR1 KGHSH and CDR2 LQKENI. Between the trimmed V and J ends, which lost 3 bases and 1 base, there was a span of 12 bases. The CDR3 sequence is CASSPSNRGQETQYF. DNA of the CDR3: TGTGCCAGCTCACCTAGCAATAGGGGCCAAGAGACCCAGTACTTC. Drawing the rest from reference TRBV18 and TRBJ2-5, the complete variable domain is NAGVMQNPRHLVRRRGQEARLRCSPMKGHSHVYWYRQLPEEGLKFMVYLQKENIIDESGMPKERFSAEFPKEGPSILRIQQVVRGDSAAYFCASSPSNRGQETQYFGPGTRLLVL.

This clonotype came up a few times. The chain recombines TRBV12-3 or TRBV12-4 with TRBJ2-2; a possible D gene is TRBD2 (6 bases). The CDR3 covers 18 residues. The ends were cut back, 6 bases at V and 0 bases at J, with 20 bases in the middle. As DNA, the CDR3 is TGTGCCAGCAGCTTTCCAGTCGCCGGGACTTCGAACACCGGGGAGCTGTTTTTT. Translating it yields CASSFPVAGTSNTGELFF.

The gene calls are TRBV29-1 and TRBJ1-1; 9 bases align to TRBD1. After removal of 4 bases from V and 0 bases from J, the junction contained 6 bases not matched to a gene. There are 15 residues in the CDR3. CDR1 and CDR2 (germline): SQVTM, ANQGSEA. The CDR3 sequence: CSVGSQGALNTEAFF. Here the CDR3 DNA reads TGCAGCGTTGGGTCACAGGGGGCTTTGAACACTGAAGCTTTCTTT.

This clonotype was recorded a few times. The rearrangement uses TRBV7-9 and TRBJ1-2; the D is unclear. The germline gives CDR1 SEHNR, CDR2 FQNEAQ (reference sequence). The length of the CDR3 is 12 residues. Trimming left V 8 bases short and J 8 bases short, with 15 bases between. The CDR3 nucleotides are TGTGCCAGCTCAGATGGCTCTGGCGGCTACACCTTC. It yields the protein CASSDGSGGYTF.

This rearrangement joins TRBV7-9 to TRBJ1-3; D remains ambiguous. V dropped 1 base and J dropped 9 bases, with 13 bases sitting between them. Germline V gives CDR1 SEHNR, CDR2 FQNEAQ (reference sequence). The CDR3 contains 14 residues. CDR3 amino acids: CASSLGADGATIYF. DNA for the CDR3: TGTGCCAGCAGCTTAGGGGCGGATGGTGCCACCATATATTTT.

The table lists this clonotype with a few counts. The J gene is TRBJ2-2, the V gene TRBV4-3; D might be TRBD2 (5 bases). This CDR3 has 17 amino acids. Trimming removed 1 base at V and 6 bases at J, with 18 bases between. Germline CDR1 and CDR2: LGHNA and YSLEER. The chain's CDR3 is CASSQVPREWGSGELFF. The CDR3 DNA sequence: TGCGCCAGCAGCCAAGTCCCGAGGGAATGGGGATCCGGGGAGCTGTTTTTT.

The rearrangement uses TRBV15 and TRBJ2-4; D possibly corresponds to TRBD1 (5 bases). The CDR3 has 17 residues. Trimming cost V 0 bases and J 2 bases, with 14 bases left between them. Per germline, CDR1 LNHNV and CDR2 YYDKDF (reference sequence). DNA of the CDR3: TGTGCCACCAGCAGAGACGGAATCAGGGTCACCAAAAACATTCAGTACTTC. It translates to CATSRDGIRVTKNIQYF.

The V gene is TRBV7-9, the J gene TRBJ2-3, with TRBD2 identical over 7 bases. CDR3 length: 17 residues. The germline CDR1 and CDR2 sequences are SEHNR and FQNEAQ (reference sequence). V gave up 5 bases and J gave up 2 bases; unmatched junction bases: 13. The CDR3 coding sequence is TGTGCCAGCAGCCGAGCTCGGGGACTATCGATCACAGATACGCAGTATTTT. Its translation is CASSRARGLSITDTQYF.

In its sample, this clonotype was seen a few times. The V gene is TRBV25-1, the J gene TRBJ2-4; 9 positions agree with TRBD1. The CDR3 has 14 residues. Germline V gene data show CDR1 as MGHDK and CDR2 as SYGVNS. V lost 3 bases and J lost 11; bases outside the gene matches: 8. The CDR3 nucleotides read TGTGCCAGCAGTGACCGGGACAGGGTCGAGGTTCAGTACTTC. Residues: CASSDRDRVEVQYF.

The V call is TRBV12-3 or TRBV12-4, the J call TRBJ2-1; 9 bases are shared with TRBD2. The CDR3 extends over 15 amino acids. With 8 bases clipped from V and 2 bases from J, the junction kept 7 bases outside the gene matches. This CDR3 is CASLSGRITYNEQFF. CDR3 coding DNA: TGTGCCAGCTTAAGCGGGAGGATCACCTACAATGAGCAGTTCTTC.